A single sample gave rise to the 30 T cell receptor beta chains below, sequenced in a study of cytomegalovirus exposure and HLA in healthy donors. This PCR relied on a set of 60 Vbeta primers and 13 Jbeta primers. The table came from immunoSEQ multiplex PCR; TCRdb's copy has only in-frame clones and leaves some out. The table records about 130,000 clones, roughly 68% of them present only once. Sequencing used PBMCs. These receptors were collected from a woman aged 50 to 60 in good health and CMV-seropositive.

V gene TRBV5-4 combines with J gene TRBJ1-4, with 8 bases fitting TRBD1. The germline V gene has CDR1 SGHNT and CDR2 YYREEE (reference sequence). V was clipped by 0 bases and J by 7 bases; unmatched bases: 11. There are 17 residues in the CDR3. DNA of the CDR3: TGTGCCAGCAGCTTGGGGGGAGTGACAGGGGCGGCTGAAAAACTGTTTTTT. It specifies CASSLGGVTGAAEKLFF.

The chain employs TRBV5-4 and TRBJ2-1, with 9 positions matching TRBD2. The CDR3 is made up of 16 amino acids. V dropped 3 bases and J dropped 0; count of bases not matched to a gene: 4. Germline CDR1 and CDR2: SGHNT and YYREEE (reference sequence). Written as DNA, the CDR3 is TGTGCCAGCAGCTGGTCTAGCGGGGTCTCCTACAATGAGCAGTTCTTC. Translation: CASSWSSGVSYNEQFF.

The rearrangement uses TRBV5-1 and TRBJ2-3; 7 bases fit TRBD1. This CDR3 spans 16 amino acids. Germline CDR1 is SGHRS and CDR2 is YFSETQ. Trimming removed 3 bases from V and 0 bases from J; junction bases left unmatched: 7. CDR3 in DNA: TGCGCCAGCAGCTACCGACAGGGAAGAAGCACAGATACGCAGTATTTT. Its translation is CASSYRQGRSTDTQYF. The full variable domain, in which reference TRBV5-1 and TRBJ2-3 provide the parts outside the CDR3, is KAGVTQTPRYLIKTRGQQVTLSCSPISGHRSVSWYQQTPGQGLQFLFEYFSETQRNKGNFPGRFSGRQFSNSRSEMNVSTLELGDSALYLCASSYRQGRSTDTQYFGPGTRLTVL.

The genes are TRBV2 and TRBJ2-5; TRBD1 matches 8 bases. The CDR3 contains 14 residues. Germline CDR1 SNHLY, CDR2 FYNNEI. The J segment lost 4 bases and the V segment lost 7 bases, leaving 8 bases of the junction unmatched. The CDR3 protein is CASKVPGTGETQYF. The CDR3 DNA sequence: TGTGCCAGCAAAGTTCCCGGGACAGGAGAGACCCAGTACTTC.

This rearrangement joins TRBV6-6 to TRBJ2-3; 9 bases agree with TRBD2. The CDR3 has 14 amino acids. Trimming took 7 bases from V and 5 from J; bases not matched to a gene: 7. Per the germline V gene, CDR1 is MNHNY and CDR2 is SVGAGI (reference sequence). The CDR3 spells CASTPAGGGDTQYF. The CDR3 region has the DNA TGTGCCAGCACCCCCGCGGGGGGGGGAGATACGCAGTATTTT.

On this clone itself: The same CDR3 arises from other DNA sequences in this sample as well. The chain employs TRBV5-1 and TRBJ2-7; 9 bases map to TRBD1. The CDR3 is made up of 14 amino acids. Germline CDR1 is SGHRS and CDR2 is YFSETQ. Trimming took 3 bases from V and 4 from J; bases not matched to a gene: 5. Here the CDR3 reads CASSSGQGAYEQYF. Written as DNA, the CDR3 is TGCGCCAGCAGCTCGGGACAGGGAGCTTACGAGCAGTACTTC.

This clone was seen only a few times. The chain combines TRBV6-6 with TRBJ1-2; D ambiguous. V dropped 2 bases and J dropped 7 bases, with 8 bases sitting between them. CDR3 size: 12 residues. Germline V CDR1 and CDR2: MNHNY, SVGAGI (reference sequence). CDR3 sequence: CASSYSAGGYTF. Here the CDR3 DNA reads TGTGCCAGCAGTTACAGTGCAGGTGGCTACACCTTC.

CDR3: CSAISGLDYTF. CDR3 coding DNA: TGCAGTGCTATATCGGGTCTAGACTACACCTTC. The chain recombines TRBV20-1 with TRBJ1-2, with no clear D. CDR1 and CDR2 from the germline V gene are DFQATT and SNEGSKA (reference sequence). CDR3 length: 11 amino acids. Between the trimmed V and J ends, which lost 4 bases and 10 bases, there was a span of 13 bases.

The chain combines TRBV5-6 with TRBJ2-5, with D perhaps TRBD1 (6 bases). This CDR3 spans 15 amino acids. The germline V gene has CDR1 SGHDT and CDR2 YYEEEE. Trimming shortened V by 2 bases and J by 4 bases, and 15 bases separated the two germline ends. This CDR3 is CASSFLVLGGETQYF. CDR3 sequence (DNA): TGTGCCAGCAGCTTTCTGGTTTTAGGGGGAGAGACCCAGTACTTC.

The V call is TRBV5-4, the J call TRBJ2-5; D might be TRBD1 (5 bases). The CDR3 loop spans 14 amino acids. Per the germline V gene, CDR1 is SGHNT and CDR2 is YYREEE (reference sequence). Trimming removed 2 bases at V and 4 bases at J, with 12 bases between. The CDR3 is CASSLGVDGETQYF. In DNA, the CDR3 is TGTGCCAGCAGCTTAGGGGTGGACGGAGAGACCCAGTACTTC.

This clone appeared a single time. The rearrangement joins TRBV5-1 to TRBJ2-7; 7 nucleotides agree with TRBD2. This CDR3 has 14 amino acids. CDR1 is SGHRS and CDR2 is YFSETQ in the germline V gene. The V gene end was trimmed by 0 bases and the J gene end by 6 bases; junction bases not matched to a gene: 6. CDR3 region: CASSLELARGEQYF. The DNA of the CDR3 is TGCGCCAGCAGCTTGGAACTAGCGAGGGGCGAGCAGTACTTC.

This clone showed up just once. V gene TRBV7-9 combines with J gene TRBJ2-4; the match to TRBD1 covers 9 bases. The CDR3 covers 14 residues. Germline CDR1 is SEHNR and CDR2 is FQNEAQ (reference sequence). V was pared by 0 bases and J by 15 bases, with 9 bases of the junction left unmatched. CDR3: CASSLAAGTGQAYF. The CDR3 region has the DNA TGTGCCAGCAGCTTAGCGGCCGGGACAGGGCAAGCGTACTTC.

V is TRBV5-1 and J is TRBJ2-2; D uncertain. This CDR3 has 12 amino acids. Germline V lookup: CDR1 SGHRS, CDR2 YFSETQ. V shed 2 bases and J shed 7 bases, with 6 bases lying between them. The CDR3 region is CASSFSFGELFF. DNA for the CDR3: TGCGCCAGCAGCTTTTCATTCGGGGAGCTGTTTTTT.

V gene TRBV10-3 combines with J gene TRBJ2-2; 10 bases fit TRBD1. The CDR3 has 16 residues. J lost 4 bases, V lost 0 bases, and 2 bases had no gene match. Germline assignment: CDR1 ENHRY and CDR2 SYGVKD. The CDR3 DNA sequence: TGTGCCATCAGTGAGTCCGGGACAGGGGCCACCGGGGAGCTGTTTTTT. Encoded protein: CAISESGTGATGELFF.

This chain links TRBV6-6 with TRBJ1-5; D gene unclear. CDR3 length: 15 residues. V shed 7 bases and J shed 5 bases, with 18 bases lying between them. Germline assignment: CDR1 MNHNY and CDR2 SVGAGI (reference sequence). This CDR3 is CASTNGGEAYQPQHF. CDR3 nucleotide sequence: TGTGCCAGCACCAACGGAGGAGAGGCGTATCAGCCCCAGCATTTT.

This rearrangement joins TRBV11-3 to TRBJ2-2; TRBD2 aligns across 8 bases. The CDR3 extends over 18 amino acids. CDR1 and CDR2 (germline): SGHNT, YENEEA. V lost 0 bases and J lost 0; bases outside the gene matches: 6. The CDR3 region is CASSLEGPTSANTGELFF. CDR3 sequence (DNA): TGTGCCAGCAGCTTAGAGGGCCCGACTAGCGCGAACACCGGGGAGCTGTTTTTT.

Note on this clone: Since no conserved phenylalanine or tryptophan closes the CDR3, a read error is the likely cause. The DNA is left out, because the CDR3 cannot be placed on it with certainty; the CDR3 is given as TCRdb lists it. The V gene is TRBV5-1, the J gene TRBJ2-7; the D call TRBD1 from the table was never checked on the DNA. The CDR3 is 14 amino acids in total, end residues counted. Per the germline V gene, CDR1 is SGHRS and CDR2 is YFSETQ. The CDR3 spells CASSLVTGGHEQYS.

The chain joins TRBV5-4 to TRBJ1-4; D remains ambiguous. The V end lost 0 bases, the J end lost 4 bases, and 7 bases lay between the germline ends. The CDR3 extends over 14 amino acids. The germline gives CDR1 SGHNT, CDR2 YYREEE (reference sequence). CDR3 coding DNA: TGTGCCAGCAGCTTGGAACAGCATAATGAAAAACTGTTTTTT. This encodes CASSLEQHNEKLFF.

CDR3 nucleotide sequence: TGTGCCAGCAGTAGGACAGGGCAAACTGAAGCTTTCTTT. Protein product: CASSRTGQTEAFF. This rearrangement joins TRBV2 to TRBJ1-1, with 8 bases matching TRBD1. The CDR3 consists of 13 residues. The germline V gene encodes CDR1 SNHLY and CDR2 FYNNEI. Trimming took 5 bases from V and 5 from J; bases not matched to a gene: 4.

The gene calls are TRBV2 and TRBJ2-5; 7 nucleotides line up with TRBD2. The CDR3 spans 14 residues. V lost 1 base to trimming and J lost 3 bases; unmatched junction nucleotides: 2. Germline loops: CDR1 SNHLY, CDR2 FYNNEI. The CDR3 DNA reads as TGTGCCAGCAGTGAAGGACGGGGGGAAGAGACCCAGTACTTC. It yields the protein CASSEGRGEETQYF.

The chain carries TRBV7-2 and TRBJ2-7; unclear D gene. This CDR3 is 14 amino acids long. V lost 5 bases, J lost 2 bases, and 13 bases lay in between. Germline assignment: CDR1 SGHTA and CDR2 FQGNSA. The CDR3 here is CASSPSALPYEQYF. The CDR3 DNA follows: TGTGCCAGCAGCCCAAGTGCCCTACCCTACGAGCAGTACTTC.

This chain uses TRBV4-1 with TRBJ1-2; the D gene is possibly TRBD1 (6 bases). Looked up from germline, CDR1 is MGHRA and CDR2 is YSYEKL. Deletions cut 4 bases from V and 2 bases from J, with 8 bases between. CDR3 length: 13 residues. CDR3 residues: CASSRDRNYGYTF. The CDR3 coding sequence is TGCGCCAGCAGCCGCGACAGGAACTATGGCTACACCTTC.

This rearrangement joins TRBV4-1 to TRBJ2-3; D gene ambiguous. CDR1 is MGHRA, CDR2 YSYEKL, per germline. The CDR3 extends over 15 amino acids. V lost 2 bases to trimming and J lost 1 base, with 10 bases between them. This chain's CDR3 is CASSQSRHGTDTQYF. The CDR3 bases are TGCGCCAGCAGCCAATCTAGGCATGGCACAGATACGCAGTATTTT.

This clone was counted only a few times. Other DNA sequences in the same sample also yield this CDR3. V and J are TRBV5-1 and TRBJ2-5; TRBD2 matches at 9 bases. From germline, CDR1 is SGHRS and CDR2 YFSETQ. Losses at the gene ends were 0 bases for V and 5 bases for J; bases not matched to a gene: 5. CDR3 length: 15 residues. The CDR3 protein is CASSLAGSGGETQYF. Here the CDR3 DNA reads TGCGCCAGCAGCTTGGCCGGGAGCGGGGGGGAGACCCAGTACTTC.

This clone showed up just once. The chain uses TRBV7-8 and TRBJ2-6, with 9 bases fitting TRBD1. After removal of 6 bases from V and 2 bases from J, the junction contained 8 bases not matched to a gene. CDR1 and CDR2 (germline): SGHVS, FQNEAQ. The CDR3 runs to 17 residues. In nucleotides, the CDR3 is TGTGCCAGCAGTTACGGGACAGGGAGGACTGGGGCCAACGTCCTGACTTTC. Protein product: CASSYGTGRTGANVLTF.

This chain uses TRBV10-3 with TRBJ2-5; 13 bases are shared with TRBD2. With V trimmed by 3 bases and J by 0 bases, 4 bases remained unmatched. Germline CDR1 ENHRY, CDR2 SYGVKD. The length of the CDR3 is 17 residues. CDR3 in DNA: TGTGCCATCAGTGAAGGGACTAGCGGGGCCTACCAAGAGACCCAGTACTTC. As protein: CAISEGTSGAYQETQYF.

The chain combines TRBV7-6 with TRBJ1-5; the match to TRBD1 covers 10 bases. V dropped 5 bases and J dropped 2; count of bases not matched to a gene: 3. The V gene's germline CDR1 is SGHVS and CDR2 FNYEAQ. The CDR3 sequence is 15 residues long. Here the CDR3 DNA reads TGTGCCAGCAGCCCGGGGACAGGGGGCAATCAGCCCCAGCATTTT. This sequence encodes CASSPGTGGNQPQHF.

The chain carries TRBV19 and TRBJ2-2; weak D call: TRBD1 (5 bases). CDR3 length: 14 residues. CDR1 LNHDA and CDR2 SQIVND come from the germline V gene (reference sequence). V lost 5 bases and J lost 5, with 12 bases in between. The CDR3 bases are TGTGCCAGTAGTTCCAGGGTTGGGACCGGGGAGCTGTTTTTT. It translates to CASSSRVGTGELFF.

This clone was found a few times. V and J are TRBV2 and TRBJ2-7, with D unresolved. V shed 2 bases and J shed 2 bases, with 10 bases lying between them. Germline loops: CDR1 SNHLY, CDR2 FYNNEI. The CDR3 covers 14 residues. CDR3 sequence: CASSELAVPYEQYF. In DNA, the CDR3 is TGTGCCAGCAGTGAATTGGCAGTTCCCTACGAGCAGTACTTC.

The rearrangement joins TRBV5-3 to TRBJ1-5; a possible D gene is TRBD1 (5 bases). TRBV5-3 is assigned to the ORF class and has an uncertain function. V lost 6 bases to trimming and J lost 1 base, with 14 bases between them. The CDR3 contains 15 residues. The CDR3 reads CARTGGRTSNQPQHF. As DNA, the CDR3 is TGTGCCAGAACGGGGGGGAGGACCAGCAATCAGCCCCAGCATTTT.